The clone carrying this T cell receptor (beta chain) was counted many times. Antigen: not known. The data originate from a study of metastatic and nonmetastatic thyroid tumors. Study-wide context: Repertoire comparison spanned blood and tumor or nodule tissue of malignant and benign thyroid patients. Study observations and caveats: Patients with malignant thyroid tumors reportedly had significantly higher TCR beta diversity than those with benign nodules, in blood and tumor.

The germline CDR1 and CDR2 sequences are DFQATT and SNEGSKA (reference sequence). The V gene lost 0 bases and the J gene lost 1 base, with 15 bases spanning the gap. The length of the CDR3 is 16 residues. In the original analysis: Built for papillary thyroid cancer, a distant-metastasis classifier drew on CDR3 differences across clinicopathological groups. MiXCR re-clonotyped the PCR reads for TCRdb. In this record, the V and J calls reflect TCRdb's handling and not the investigators' own analysis. The sample comprises tens of thousands of clones, about 30% of which are singletons, and around 32% rests with the top ten. Every patient was untreated before thyroid surgery.

The genes are TRBV20-1 and TRBJ1-2; D is unresolved. The TCR sequence derives from a female donor with papillary thyroid cancer or a benign thyroid nodule (not recorded which). Some clones in this sample may be carry-over from other donors' samples. The sequenced material came from blood. CDR3 DNA sequence: TGCAGTGCTAGAGATCTCTCGGCAGGTAGTAACTATGGCTACACCTTC. This encodes CSARDLSAGSNYGYTF.